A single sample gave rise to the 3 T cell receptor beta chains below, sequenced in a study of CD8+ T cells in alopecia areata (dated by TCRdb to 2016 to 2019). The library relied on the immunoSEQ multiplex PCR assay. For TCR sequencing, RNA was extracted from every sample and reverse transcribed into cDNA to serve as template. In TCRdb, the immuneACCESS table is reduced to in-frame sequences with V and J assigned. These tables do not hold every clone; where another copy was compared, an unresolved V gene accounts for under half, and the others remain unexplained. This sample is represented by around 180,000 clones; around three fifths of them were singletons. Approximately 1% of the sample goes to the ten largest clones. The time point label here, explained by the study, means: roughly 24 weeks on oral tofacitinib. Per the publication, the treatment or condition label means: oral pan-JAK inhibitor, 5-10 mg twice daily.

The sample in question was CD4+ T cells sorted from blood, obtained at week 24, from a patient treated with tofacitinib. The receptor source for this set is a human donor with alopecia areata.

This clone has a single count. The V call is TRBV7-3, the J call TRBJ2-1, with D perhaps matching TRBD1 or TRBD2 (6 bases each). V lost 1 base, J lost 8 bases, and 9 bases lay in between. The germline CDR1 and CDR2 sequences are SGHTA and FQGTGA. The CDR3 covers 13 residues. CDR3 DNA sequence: TGTGCCAGCAGCTTAATGGGGGGCCATGAGCAGTTCTTC. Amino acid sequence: CASSLMGGHEQFF. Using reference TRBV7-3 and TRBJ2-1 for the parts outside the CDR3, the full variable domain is GAGVSQTPSNKVTEKGKYVELRCDPISGHTALYWYRQSLGQGPEFLIYFQGTGAADDSGLPNDRFFAVRPEGSVSTLKIQRTERGDSAVYLCASSLMGGHEQFFGPGTRLTVL.

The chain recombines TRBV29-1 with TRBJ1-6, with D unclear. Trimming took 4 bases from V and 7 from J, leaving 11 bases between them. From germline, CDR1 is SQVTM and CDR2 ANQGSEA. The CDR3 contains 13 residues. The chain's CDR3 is CSVGVGGNSPLHF. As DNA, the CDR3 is TGCAGCGTTGGGGTAGGTGGCAATTCACCCCTCCACTTT.

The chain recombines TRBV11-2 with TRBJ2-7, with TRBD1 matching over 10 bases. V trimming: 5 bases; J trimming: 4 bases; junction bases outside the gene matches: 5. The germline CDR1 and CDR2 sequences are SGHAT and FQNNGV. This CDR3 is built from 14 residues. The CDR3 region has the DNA TGTGCCAGCAGCCTCGACAGGGGGCTATACGAGCAGTACTTC. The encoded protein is CASSLDRGLYEQYF.